This T cell receptor (beta chain) is drawn from a study of cytotoxic CD8 clonotypes in ibrutinib-treated CLL. Notes on the study in general: An increase in clonality occurred at ibrutinib response, followed by a return toward baseline at progression.

V lost 6 bases, J lost 2 bases, and 14 bases lay in between. The CDR3 contains 15 residues. Germline V lookup: CDR1 SGHTA, CDR2 FQGNSA. Note on this clone: Its specificity is unknown.

Profiled with immunoSEQ multiplex PCR; TCRdb holds only in-frame clones, not every one. The data hold 140,000 or so clones, with around 80% observed a single time. The source of this sequence is a human donor with chronic lymphocytic leukemia. The source was PBMCs, collected after 12 months of ibrutinib treatment. The chain carries TRBV7-2 and TRBJ2-1; tentatively, D is TRBD2 (5 bases). CDR3 amino acids: CASRFGLDPYNEQFF. In DNA, the CDR3 is TGTGCCAGCAGATTCGGACTGGACCCCTACAATGAGCAGTTCTTC. The variable domain in full, with the rest retrieved from reference TRBV7-2 and TRBJ2-1, is GAGVSQSPSNKVTEKGKDVELRCDPISGHTALYWYRQSLGQGLEFLIYFQGNSAPDKSGLPSDRFSAERTGGSVSTLTIQRTQQEDSAVYLCASRFGLDPYNEQFFGPGTRLTVL.